The 29 T cell receptor beta chains below all came from one sample that was sequenced in a study of T cell changes during pregnancy in multiple sclerosis. Profiled with immunoSEQ multiplex PCR; TCRdb holds only in-frame clones, not every one. The sample contains around 80,000 clones, roughly nine tenths of which appear only once. The sample was peripheral blood, taken before pregnancy. The receptors derive from a female donor with multiple sclerosis, enrolled in a pregnancy study.

The CDR3 loop is CASSSMRDSPLHF. DNA for the CDR3: TGTGCCAGCAGCTCCATGAGGGATTCACCCCTCCACTTT. The chain links TRBV13 to TRBJ1-6; D uncertain. V lost 4 bases to trimming and J lost 8 bases, with 9 bases between them. There are 13 residues in the CDR3. From germline, CDR1 is PRHDT and CDR2 FYEKMQ (reference sequence).

This chain joins TRBV5-1 and TRBJ2-4; 11 nucleotides align to TRBD1. The germline CDR1 and CDR2 sequences are SGHRS and YFSETQ. The CDR3 contains 14 residues. Trimming took 4 bases from V and 7 from J; bases not matched to a gene: 4. CDR3 nucleotides: TGCGCCAGCAGCCAAGGGACAGGGGGTAACATTCAGTACTTC. Translation gives CASSQGTGGNIQYF. Full variable domain (missing parts from reference TRBV5-1 and TRBJ2-4): KAGVTQTPRYLIKTRGQQVTLSCSPISGHRSVSWYQQTPGQGLQFLFEYFSETQRNKGNFPGRFSGRQFSNSRSEMNVSTLELGDSALYLCASSQGTGGNIQYFGAGTRLSVL.

The chain carries TRBV9 and TRBJ1-5; a weak D match, TRBD1 (6 bases). V was cut by 5 bases and J by 7 bases, with 16 bases left in between. Germline values: CDR1 SGDLS, CDR2 YYNGEE. The CDR3 consists of 14 residues. In DNA, the CDR3 is TGTGCCAGCAGTTCCGGGACACGAAACCAGCCCCAGCATTTT. Residues: CASSSGTRNQPQHF.

This chain links TRBV10-3 with TRBJ1-4; 7 bases line up with TRBD1. The germline CDR1 and CDR2 sequences are ENHRY and SYGVKD. Trimming cost V 2 bases and J 0 bases; bases outside gene matches: 6. CDR3 size: 17 residues. CDR3 nucleotides: TGTGCCATCAGTGAGAACAGGGGAAATCCAACTAATGAAAAACTGTTTTTT. Its protein product is CAISENRGNPTNEKLFF.

The chain links TRBV5-5 to TRBJ1-3, with a tentative D call TRBD1 (5 bases). The ends were cut back, 0 bases at V and 1 base at J, with 8 bases in the middle. The CDR3 has 15 amino acids. Germline V lookup: CDR1 SGHKS, CDR2 YYEKEE (reference sequence). CDR3 nucleotides: TGTGCCAGCAGCTTGGATCCAGGGTCTGGAAACACCATATATTTT. Translation gives CASSLDPGSGNTIYF.

The J gene is TRBJ2-7, the V gene TRBV18; possibly TRBD1 for D (5 bases). The CDR3 totals 15 residues. V lost 5 bases to trimming and J lost 2 bases, with 16 bases between them. From germline, CDR1 is KGHSH and CDR2 LQKENI. The CDR3 spells CASSATGLPTYEQYF. The CDR3, as DNA: TGTGCCAGCTCAGCAACAGGCCTTCCTACCTACGAGCAGTACTTC.

This chain joins TRBV25-1 and TRBJ1-3; a possible D gene is TRBD1 (6 bases). Trimming took off 0 bases at V and 0 bases at J, with 12 bases between the two ends. The CDR3 totals 17 residues. CDR1 is MGHDK and CDR2 is SYGVNS in the germline V gene. The chain's CDR3 is CASSEYFRGSSGNTIYF. The CDR3 region has the DNA TGTGCCAGCAGTGAATATTTCAGGGGAAGCTCTGGAAACACCATATATTTT.

The rearrangement uses TRBV6-1 and TRBJ1-6; no reliable D call. The CDR3 has 15 residues. Trimming removed 1 base from V and 7 bases from J, with 11 bases in between. Germline V lookup: CDR1 MNHNS, CDR2 SASEGT. DNA of the CDR3: TGTGCCAGCAGTGAAGTCCCCGTTCGGAATTCACCCCTCCACTTT. Translation: CASSEVPVRNSPLHF.

The gene calls are TRBV9 and TRBJ2-5; 11 nucleotides align to TRBD2. Germline lookup yields CDR1 SGDLS and CDR2 YYNGEE. V was clipped by 0 bases and J by 2 bases; unmatched bases: 6. The CDR3 length is 17 residues. Written as DNA, the CDR3 is TGTGCCAGCAGCGTAGATCTAGCGGGGGGTATTCAAGAGACCCAGTACTTC. It codes for CASSVDLAGGIQETQYF.

The chain uses TRBV6-5 and TRBJ1-1; no clear D gene. Germline CDR1 MNHEY, CDR2 SVGAGI. V lost 8 bases, J lost 3 bases, and 16 bases lay in between. This CDR3 is built from 14 residues. The DNA of the CDR3 is TGTGCCAGCTGTAGCGACCCGCGGCACACTGAAGCTTTCTTT. It is translated as CASCSDPRHTEAFF.

The rearrangement uses TRBV7-8 and TRBJ2-1; 9 bases are a match to TRBD2. The CDR3 covers 13 residues. Germline CDR1 is SGHVS and CDR2 is FQNEAQ. J was trimmed by 6 bases and V by 6 bases; bases with no gene match: 3. CDR3 sequence reads: CASRLAGINEQFF. In DNA form, the CDR3 reads TGTGCCAGCAGGCTAGCGGGGATCAATGAGCAGTTCTTC. The full variable domain, its missing parts supplied by reference TRBV7-8 and TRBJ2-1, is GAGVSQSPRYKVAKRGQDVALRCDPISGHVSLFWYQQALGQGPEFLTYFQNEAQLDKSGLPSDRFFAERPEGSVSTLKIQRTQQEDSAVYLCASRLAGINEQFFGPGTRLTVL.

In its sample, this clone was seen once. This sequence joins TRBV6-4 and TRBJ1-2; D is undetermined. The V gene's germline CDR1 is MRHNA and CDR2 SNTAGT. The germline V and J ends were trimmed by 6 bases and 0 bases, with 8 bases remaining between them. CDR3 length: 13 residues. CDR3 loop: CASRPAANYGYTF. CDR3 DNA: TGTGCCAGCAGACCGGCGGCTAACTATGGCTACACCTTC.

V gene TRBV5-1 combines with J gene TRBJ1-4; D remains ambiguous. The ends were cut back, 5 bases at V and 0 bases at J, with 5 bases in the middle. CDR3 length: 13 amino acids. The germline V gene has CDR1 SGHRS and CDR2 YFSETQ. CDR3 coding DNA: TGCGCCAGCAGGAGGCCAACTAATGAAAAACTGTTTTTT. Protein sequence: CASRRPTNEKLFF.

The chain uses TRBV10-3 and TRBJ1-1, with D possibly TRBD1 on 6 matching bases. V dropped 10 bases and J dropped 1 base, with 13 bases sitting between them. CDR1 is ENHRY, CDR2 SYGVKD, per germline. The CDR3 extends over 13 amino acids. For the CDR3, the DNA is TGTGCCAGCTCCCGGGACAAGAACACTGAAGCTTTCTTT. Protein: CASSRDKNTEAFF.

The J gene is TRBJ2-3, the V gene TRBV7-3, with TRBD2 matching 8 bases. J lost 6 bases, V lost 5 bases, and 10 bases had no gene match. This CDR3 contains 15 residues. The germline CDR1 and CDR2 sequences are SGHTA and FQGTGA. This chain's CDR3 is CASSPAGGASDTQYF. The CDR3 DNA reads TGTGCCAGCAGCCCGGCCGGGGGGGCGTCTGATACGCAGTATTTT.

The rearrangement links TRBV30 to TRBJ2-1; 8 bases are a match to TRBD2. Trimming took 1 base from V and 0 from J; bases not matched to a gene: 2. Germline CDR1 reads GTSNPN; CDR2 reads SVGIG (reference sequence). The CDR3 is made up of 15 amino acids. The CDR3 loop is CAWSESGSSYNEQFF. The DNA for the CDR3 is TGTGCCTGGAGTGAAAGCGGGAGCTCCTACAATGAGCAGTTCTTC.

This clone came up once. The gene calls are TRBV27 and TRBJ1-4; TRBD1 aligns across 9 bases. Unmatched junction bases numbered 10, after V lost 6 bases and J lost 8 bases. Germline CDR1 MNHEY, CDR2 SMNVEV (reference sequence). The CDR3 sequence is 15 residues long. The chain's CDR3 is CASRGFRDRDEKLFF. The CDR3 DNA reads as TGTGCCAGCAGAGGCTTCCGGGACAGGGACGAAAAACTGTTTTTT.

V is TRBV6-1 and J is TRBJ1-2, with TRBD1 as a possible D gene (5 bases). CDR3 length: 15 residues. Looked up from germline, CDR1 is MNHNS and CDR2 is SASEGT. V gave up 1 base and J gave up 8 bases, with 17 bases separating them. In nucleotides, the CDR3 is TGTGCCAGCAGTGAAGATGGGGGACGGGGAGGGGGCTACACCTTC. The encoded protein is CASSEDGGRGGGYTF.

The chain employs TRBV9 and TRBJ2-3; 8 nucleotides align to TRBD1. With V trimmed by 4 bases and J by 2 bases, 6 bases remained unmatched. From germline, CDR1 is SGDLS and CDR2 YYNGEE. The length of the CDR3 is 15 residues. The CDR3 DNA sequence: TGTGCCAGCAGCCCGCGACAGGGGTACACAGATACGCAGTATTTT. Its translation is CASSPRQGYTDTQYF. The complete variable domain, with remaining parts taken from reference TRBV9 and TRBJ2-3, reads DSGVTQTPKHLITATGQRVTLRCSPRSGDLSVYWYQQSLDQGLQFLIQYYNGEERAKGNILERFSAQQFPDLHSELNLSSLELGDSALYFCASSPRQGYTDTQYFGPGTRLTVL.

The genes are TRBV29-1 and TRBJ1-2; D gene uncertain. Trimming shortened V by 3 bases and J by 3 bases, and 11 bases separated the two germline ends. Germline V gives CDR1 SQVTM, CDR2 ANQGSEA. This CDR3 has 13 amino acids. CDR3 loop: CSVESTADYGYTF. The CDR3, as DNA: TGCAGCGTTGAGTCCACAGCTGACTATGGCTACACCTTC. Supplemented by reference TRBV29-1 and TRBJ1-2, the full variable domain reads SAVISQKPSRDICQRGTSLTIQCQVDSQVTMMFWYRQQPGQSLTLIATANQGSEATYESGFVIDKFPISRPNLTFSTLTVSNMSPEDSSIYLCSVESTADYGYTFGSGTRLTVV.

V is TRBV2 and J is TRBJ2-7; 9 bases align to TRBD1. This CDR3 is 15 amino acids long. Germline CDR1 SNHLY, CDR2 FYNNEI. J was trimmed by 1 base and V by 1 base; bases with no gene match: 2. Here the CDR3 reads CASSEVQGASYEQYF. CDR3 nucleotide sequence: TGTGCCAGCAGTGAAGTACAGGGGGCTTCCTACGAGCAGTACTTC. Supplemented by reference TRBV2 and TRBJ2-7, the full variable domain reads EPEVTQTPSHQVTQMGQEVILRCVPISNHLYFYWYRQILGQKVEFLVSFYNNEISEKSEIFDDQFSVERPDGSNFTLKIRSTKLEDSAMYFCASSEVQGASYEQYFGPGTRLTVT.

This chain joins TRBV18 and TRBJ1-1; TRBD1 matches at 8 bases. Germline trimming cut 3 bases from V and 3 bases from J; bases unmatched to any gene: 6. Germline V lookup: CDR1 KGHSH, CDR2 LQKENI. This CDR3 contains 15 residues. In DNA form, the CDR3 reads TGTGCCAGCTCACCCCTTGGACAGGGAGACACTGAAGCTTTCTTT. It specifies CASSPLGQGDTEAFF.

This chain uses TRBV7-6 with TRBJ1-1, with 9 bases matching TRBD1. This CDR3 has 14 residues. Germline trimming cut 2 bases from V and 4 bases from J; bases unmatched to any gene: 2. Germline V gene lookup returns CDR1 SGHVS and CDR2 FNYEAQ. CDR3 sequence reads: CASSLWGQGTEAFF. The CDR3 DNA reads as TGTGCCAGCAGCTTATGGGGACAGGGCACTGAAGCTTTCTTT.

The genes are TRBV29-1 and TRBJ2-7; 9 positions agree with TRBD1. The CDR3 has 12 amino acids. Per the germline V gene, CDR1 is SQVTM and CDR2 is ANQGSEA. Trimming at V came to 3 bases and at J to 9 bases, leaving 6 bases not matched to a gene. Here the CDR3 DNA reads TGCAGCGTTGACGACAGGGGGGTTGGGCAGTACTTC. This codes for CSVDDRGVGQYF.

The chain uses TRBV5-6 and TRBJ2-7; 8 bases fit TRBD2. Germline CDR1 SGHDT, CDR2 YYEEEE. Trimming removed 2 bases from V and 4 bases from J; junction bases left unmatched: 11. The CDR3 is made up of 16 amino acids. The CDR3 DNA reads as TGTGCCAGCAGCTTTCCGAGCGGGGGATCGCCATACGAGCAGTACTTC. Translated, it gives CASSFPSGGSPYEQYF. The full variable domain, with the rest looked up from reference TRBV5-6 and TRBJ2-7, is DAGVTQSPTHLIKTRGQQVTLRCSPKSGHDTVSWYQQALGQGPQFIFQYYEEEERQRGNFPDRFSGHQFPNYSSELNVNALLLGDSALYLCASSFPSGGSPYEQYFGPGTRLTVT.

V and J are TRBV5-4 and TRBJ2-1, with TRBD2 matching over 12 bases. V lost 6 bases and J lost 9; bases outside the gene matches: 16. The CDR3 contains 17 residues. CDR1 SGHNT and CDR2 YYREEE come from the germline V gene (reference sequence). Here the CDR3 reads CASTSTSGGLQGSEQFF. CDR3 bases: TGTGCCAGCACCTCGACTAGCGGGGGCCTACAGGGTAGTGAGCAGTTCTTC.

The chain couples TRBV6-5 to TRBJ2-7, with a possible D match to TRBD1 (6 bases). CDR1 is MNHEY, CDR2 SVGAGI, per germline. V lost 4 bases to trimming and J lost 2 bases, with 12 bases between them. The CDR3 is 14 residues long. CDR3 bases: TGTGCCAGCAGTTTTAACAGGGACACCTACGAGCAGTACTTC. Its translation: CASSFNRDTYEQYF.

The genes are TRBV7-2 and TRBJ2-1, with TRBD2 identical over 7 bases. The length of the CDR3 is 15 residues. CDR1 and CDR2 from the germline V gene are SGHTA and FQGNSA. The V gene end was trimmed by 5 bases and the J gene end by 5 bases; junction bases not matched to a gene: 9. CDR3 in amino acids: CASSAPGTTHNEQFF. CDR3 nucleotides: TGTGCCAGCAGCGCCCCCGGGACTACCCACAATGAGCAGTTCTTC.

V usage is TRBV11-1 and J usage is TRBJ1-2, with D uncertain. Trimming left V 7 bases short and J 8 bases short, with 26 bases between. CDR1 SGHAT and CDR2 FQDESV come from the germline V gene (reference sequence). The CDR3 consists of 16 residues. The CDR3 nucleotides read TGTGCCAGCACCTTCTCCCCCGTGGAAGGGAGCGGCGGCTACACCTTC. This sequence encodes CASTFSPVEGSGGYTF.